These 7 T cell receptor beta chains came from one sample sequenced in a study of cytomegalovirus exposure and HLA in healthy donors. Primers: 60 Vbeta forward and 13 Jbeta reverse. Using immunoSEQ multiplex PCR, the repertoire was profiled, and TCRdb retains in-frame clones only, with some absent. Recorded here are some 130,000 clones; the top ten clones represent around 1.6%. The sequencing input was PBMCs. The receptor set was obtained from a woman between 35 and 50 years old in good health and CMV-seropositive.

The chain couples TRBV4-3 to TRBJ1-4; TRBD1 agrees at 9 bases. J was trimmed by 5 bases and V by 1 base; bases with no gene match: 5. The CDR3 is 16 amino acids. Looked up from germline, CDR1 is LGHNA and CDR2 is YSLEER. The CDR3 region has the DNA TGCGCCAGCAGCCAAGGGGTAGGACAGGGGAATGAAAAACTGTTTTTT. Translation gives CASSQGVGQGNEKLFF.

This chain links TRBV11-3 with TRBJ1-3; 10 nucleotides match TRBD1. This CDR3 region has 17 residues. CDR1 and CDR2 (germline): SGHNT, YENEEA. With V trimmed by 10 bases and J by 4 bases, 16 bases remained unmatched. The CDR3 bases are TGTGCCATCCCGGGACAGGGGAACTCAACGGGGGGAAACACCATATATTTT. Its protein is CAIPGQGNSTGGNTIYF.

V is TRBV6-1 and J is TRBJ2-3, with D possibly being TRBD1 (5 bases). Germline CDR1 reads MNHNS; CDR2 reads SASEGT. The CDR3 is made up of 14 amino acids. Trimming stripped 3 bases from V and 4 bases from J, with 11 bases between. For the CDR3, the DNA is TGTGCCAGCAGTGAGGGATTAGGGGCAGATACGCAGTATTTT. This translates into CASSEGLGADTQYF.

The chain joins TRBV5-4 to TRBJ2-5; D remains ambiguous. The germline V and J ends were trimmed by 3 bases and 4 bases, with 7 bases remaining between them. The CDR3 length is 12 residues. Germline CDR1 and CDR2: SGHNT and YYREEE (reference sequence). The CDR3 bases are TGTGCCAGCAGCTCGCGATTAGAGACCCAGTACTTC. It yields the protein CASSSRLETQYF.

J is TRBJ1-5 and V is TRBV7-3; D gene unclear. This CDR3 is 13 amino acids long. The ends were cut back, 2 bases at V and 7 bases at J, with 9 bases in the middle. The germline V gene has CDR1 SGHTA and CDR2 FQGTGA. The CDR3 sequence: CASSLWAGQPQHF. CDR3 nucleotides: TGTGCCAGCAGCTTATGGGCGGGCCAGCCCCAGCATTTT.

The chain couples TRBV6-6 to TRBJ2-3; possible D gene TRBD1, 5 bases. Germline values: CDR1 MNHNY, CDR2 SVGAGI (reference sequence). The CDR3 sequence is 15 residues long. The V end was cut by 2 bases, the J end by 1 base, with 10 bases between. The CDR3 reads CASSYPRAGTDTQYF. Written as DNA, the CDR3 is TGTGCCAGCAGTTACCCCAGGGCGGGCACAGATACGCAGTATTTT.

The CDR3: CASSEHPGLAGGPLWETQYF. In DNA form, the CDR3 reads TGCGCCAGCAGTGAACACCCGGGACTAGCGGGAGGGCCTTTATGGGAGACCCAGTACTTC. This chain uses TRBV10-2 with TRBJ2-5; TRBD2 matches at 16 bases. In germline, CDR1 is WSHSY, CDR2 SAAADI. After removal of 3 bases from V and 5 bases from J, the junction contained 15 bases not matched to a gene. CDR3 length equals 20 residues.